This TCR beta chain is from a study of vaccination and CD4 T cells after COVID-19. Oncomine TCR Beta short-read sequencing was applied to DNA from cultured CD4+ T cells. TCRdb passed the PCR reads through MiXCR, listing each CDR3 protein once. The repertoire holds some 9,500 distinct CDR3 sequences, roughly two thirds seen once, with about 10% in the top ten. Remarks on this clonotype: Its antigen remains unknown.

Treatment described: approximately nine-day PBMC culture with coronavirus spike peptide pools or control peptides (ViraFEST assay). V was clipped by 6 bases and J by 4 bases; unmatched bases: 4. Germline-derived CDR1 and CDR2 are SNHLY and FYNNEI. This CDR3 is 13 amino acids long. V is TRBV2 and J is TRBJ2-3; TRBD2 matches at 7 bases. This clonotype was obtained from a human donor who had recovered from COVID-19. This sample comprised CD4+ T cells from blood, cultured in vitro, obtained before SARS-CoV-2 vaccination. This CDR3 reads CASRGLVADTQYF. The CDR3 DNA reads as TGTGCCAGCAGAGGACTAGTCGCAGATACGCAGTATTTT.